Below are 28 T cell receptor beta chains sequenced from a single sample in a study of T cell repertoires in cytomegalovirus infection. TCRdb processed the reads anew with MiXCR; each CDR3 protein has one entry. The table shows about 240,000 distinct CDR3 sequences, with about 5.9% occurring only once. Sequenced input: PBMCs. The receptors derive from a human donor in good health (CMV status not recorded). Some clones in this sample may be carry-over from other donors' samples.

This CDR3 is CSVRRLNTEAFF. CDR3 sequence (DNA): TGCAGCGTTCGACGGCTGAACACTGAAGCTTTCTTT. The chain uses TRBV29-1 and TRBJ1-1; no definite D call. Germline-derived CDR1 and CDR2 are SQVTM and ANQGSEA. With 5 bases removed from V and 0 bases from J, the gap between germline ends came to 7 bases. This CDR3 is built from 12 residues.

The genes are TRBV24-1 and TRBJ1-5; TRBD1 might be the D (5 bases). Germline V gene lookup returns CDR1 KGHDR and CDR2 SFDVKD. V lost 4 bases to trimming and J lost 4 bases, with 16 bases between them. The CDR3 has 16 residues. This chain's CDR3 is CATSDSGTARNQPQHF. In DNA, the CDR3 is TGTGCCACCAGTGACTCGGGGACCGCGCGGAATCAGCCCCAGCATTTT.

The table lists this clonotype with many counts. The chain recombines TRBV2 with TRBJ2-3; 8 nucleotides agree with TRBD1. The CDR3 consists of 17 residues. V was clipped by 1 base and J by 1 base; unmatched bases: 7. CDR1 is SNHLY and CDR2 is FYNNEI in the germline V gene. The CDR3 DNA reads TGTGCCAGCAGTGAAGGGTTCCCGGGACAGGGCACAGATACGCAGTATTTT. It translates to CASSEGFPGQGTDTQYF.

This clonotype was observed at least ten times. The genes are TRBV7-2 and TRBJ1-1, with D maybe TRBD1 (5 bases). V dropped 1 base and J dropped 4 bases, with 13 bases sitting between them. The CDR3 spans 15 residues. Germline lookup yields CDR1 SGHTA and CDR2 FQGNSA. DNA for the CDR3: TGTGCCAGCAGCTTAGATTGGGGGTCCGGCACTGAAGCTTTCTTT. The encoded protein is CASSLDWGSGTEAFF.

This clonotype was recorded at least ten times. The chain joins TRBV25-1 to TRBJ1-1; D ambiguous. The CDR3 loop spans 14 amino acids. The V gene lost 6 bases and the J gene lost 2 bases, with 13 bases spanning the gap. From germline, CDR1 is MGHDK and CDR2 SYGVNS. CDR3 DNA: TGTGCCAGCAGGTCAGCACGGGGAAACACTGAAGCTTTCTTT. Its protein product is CASRSARGNTEAFF. Full variable domain (outside the CDR3, taken from reference TRBV25-1 and TRBJ1-1): EADIYQTPRYLVIGTGKKITLECSQTMGHDKMYWYQQDPGMELHLIHYSYGVNSTEKGDLSSESTVSRIRTEHFPLTLESARPSHTSQYLCASRSARGNTEAFFGQGTRLTVV.

This clonotype has at least ten counts. The V and J genes are TRBV27 and TRBJ2-1, with 9 bases matching TRBD1. CDR3 length: 16 amino acids. Germline assignment: CDR1 MNHEY and CDR2 SMNVEV (reference sequence). The V segment lost 0 bases and the J segment 8 bases; nucleotides outside the gene matches: 8. The CDR3 nucleotides read TGTGCCAGCAGTTTATCCGGGACAGGGTACGGCGATGAGCAGTTCTTC. Its translation is CASSLSGTGYGDEQFF.

This clonotype was counted at least ten times. The CDR3 sequence is CSARESAGGTDTQYF. The CDR3 DNA sequence: TGCAGTGCTAGAGAGTCTGCGGGGGGGACAGATACGCAGTATTTT. The chain has TRBV20-1 and TRBJ2-3; 9 bases are a match to TRBD2. CDR3 length: 15 residues. Germline V gene data show CDR1 as DFQATT and CDR2 as SNEGSKA (reference sequence). V gave up 0 bases and J gave up 3 bases; unmatched junction bases: 4.

The V gene is TRBV5-4, the J gene TRBJ2-3, with D maybe TRBD2 (5 bases). CDR1 is SGHNT and CDR2 is YYREEE in the germline V gene (reference sequence). The V end was cut by 6 bases, the J end by 0 bases, with 14 bases between. The CDR3 extends over 15 amino acids. CDR3 region: CASIKADSSTDTQYF. The DNA of the CDR3 is TGTGCCAGCATCAAGGCGGACTCTAGCACAGATACGCAGTATTTT.

J is TRBJ1-2 and V is TRBV28; D uncertain. CDR3 size: 11 residues. Trimming removed 7 bases at V and 8 bases at J, with 11 bases between. CDR1 and CDR2 from the germline V gene are MDHEN and SYDVKM. CDR3 coding DNA: TGTGCCAGCACTGCCGGTGGGGGCTACACCTTC. This sequence encodes CASTAGGGYTF.

This clonotype was observed at least ten times. The V call is TRBV7-2, the J call TRBJ1-5; TRBD1 is a possible D gene (5 bases). The CDR3 contains 16 residues. Deletions cut 1 base from V and 0 bases from J, with 10 bases between. The germline gives CDR1 SGHTA, CDR2 FQGNSA. The CDR3 nucleotides are TGTGCCAGCAGCTTAGGAGGGGTGTATAGCAATCAGCCCCAGCATTTT. Its translation: CASSLGGVYSNQPQHF.

Many counts were recorded for this clonotype. The chain carries TRBV28 and TRBJ1-5; 7 nucleotides line up with TRBD1. This CDR3 contains 15 residues. The germline gives CDR1 MDHEN, CDR2 SYDVKM. Trimming cost V 7 bases and J 4 bases; bases outside gene matches: 10. CDR3 nucleotides: TGTGCCAGCACACTCGCCGGGACAGATAATCAGCCCCAGCATTTT. This codes for CASTLAGTDNQPQHF. The full variable domain, in which reference TRBV28 and TRBJ1-5 provide the parts outside the CDR3, is DVKVTQSSRYLVKRTGEKVFLECVQDMDHENMFWYRQDPGLGLRLIYFSYDVKMKEKGDIPEGYSVSREKKERFSLILESASTNQTSMYLCASTLAGTDNQPQHFGDGTRLSIL.

This clonotype was counted ten times or more. The genes are TRBV7-7 and TRBJ1-1, with D perhaps TRBD1 (6 bases). Germline V gives CDR1 SSHAT, CDR2 FNYEAQ (reference sequence). The CDR3 length is 14 residues. The V and J ends lost 5 bases and 6 bases respectively, with 16 bases between them. The CDR3 loop is CASSGTGRVSEAFF. CDR3 bases: TGTGCCAGCAGCGGAACAGGGAGGGTTTCTGAAGCTTTCTTT.

The table lists this clonotype with many counts. V is TRBV27 and J is TRBJ2-5; D possibly matches TRBD1 or TRBD2 (5 bases each). V was shortened by 3 bases and J by 6 bases, with 17 bases between the two germline ends. Germline assignment: CDR1 MNHEY and CDR2 SMNVEV (reference sequence). This CDR3 region has 15 residues. The CDR3 DNA follows: TGTGCCAGCAGTTTTTTGTCTAGCCGGGACCAGACCCAGTACTTC. Translated: CASSFLSSRDQTQYF.

This clonotype was seen at least ten times. This rearrangement joins TRBV28 to TRBJ2-1; D is possibly TRBD2 (5 bases). Germline V gives CDR1 MDHEN, CDR2 SYDVKM. V shed 5 bases and J shed 8 bases, with 16 bases lying between them. The CDR3 extends over 14 amino acids. The CDR3 DNA reads as TGTGCCAGCAGTCCCTATACCGAGGGCGATGAGCAGTTCTTC. Amino acids: CASSPYTEGDEQFF.

This clonotype has ten or more counts. The chain has TRBV5-1 and TRBJ2-7, with D possibly TRBD1 on 5 matching bases. Trimming cost V 7 bases and J 0 bases, with 8 bases left between them. The germline gives CDR1 SGHRS, CDR2 YFSETQ. CDR3 length: 12 amino acids. The CDR3 nucleotides read TGCGCCAGCCGACAGAGCTCCTACGAGCAGTACTTC. It codes for CASRQSSYEQYF.

There are many counts of this clonotype. The V call is TRBV7-2, the J call TRBJ2-3; tentative D call: TRBD2 (6 bases). The germline V and J ends were trimmed by 6 bases and 1 base, with 14 bases remaining between them. The CDR3 sequence is 15 residues long. Germline CDR1 and CDR2: SGHTA and FQGNSA. CDR3 sequence: CASRLLWGGTDTQYF. The CDR3, as DNA: TGTGCCAGCAGGCTCCTTTGGGGGGGCACAGATACGCAGTATTTT.

This clonotype showed up many times. The chain joins TRBV12-3 or TRBV12-4 to TRBJ1-2; 7 bases agree with TRBD1. Unmatched junction bases numbered 9, after V lost 6 bases and J lost 5 bases. This CDR3 has 14 residues. CDR3 residues: CASSPDREGYGYTF. The CDR3 bases are TGTGCCAGCAGCCCAGACAGGGAGGGTTATGGCTACACCTTC.

Turning to this clonotype: An end of the junction differs from the germline gene, which may be a read error. V and J are TRBV2 and TRBJ2-5; tentatively, D is TRBD2 (5 bases). The germline CDR1 and CDR2 sequences are SNHLY and FYNNEI. There are 13 residues in the CDR3. CDR3: CASTRAAQETLYF. DNA of the CDR3: TGTGCCAGCACGAGGGCAGCTCAAGAGACCCTGTACTTC.

There are many counts of this clonotype. J is TRBJ1-3 and V is TRBV6-1; no definite D call. The CDR3 is made up of 15 amino acids. Germline CDR1 MNHNS, CDR2 SASEGT. V lost 4 bases and J lost 2, with 12 bases in between. CDR3 DNA: TGTGCCAGCAGTGCAAGCAGGTTCGCTGGAAACACCATATATTTT. Its protein product is CASSASRFAGNTIYF.

This clonotype was found many times. The V call is TRBV7-6, the J call TRBJ1-1, with 7 nucleotides matching TRBD1. Germline V gene sequence: CDR1 SGHVS, CDR2 FNYEAQ. There are 13 residues in the CDR3. The J segment lost 8 bases and the V segment lost 2 bases, leaving 5 bases of the junction unmatched. DNA for the CDR3: TGTGCCAGCAGCTTACGACAGGGACGGGAAGCTTTCTTT. Its translation is CASSLRQGREAFF.

This clonotype has a count of ten or more. The V and J genes are TRBV5-6 and TRBJ1-1, with TRBD1 matching over 7 bases. CDR3 length: 17 residues. V was pared by 2 bases and J by 1 base, with 11 bases of the junction left unmatched. Germline CDR1 and CDR2: SGHDT and YYEEEE. The CDR3 is CASSFYIQGPANTEAFF. The CDR3 bases are TGTGCCAGCAGCTTTTACATACAGGGGCCTGCGAACACTGAAGCTTTCTTT.

This clonotype occurred many times. The rearrangement links TRBV29-1 to TRBJ2-1; no firm D call. The CDR3 has 13 residues. Germline V lookup: CDR1 SQVTM, CDR2 ANQGSEA. V was trimmed by 1 base and J by 3 bases, leaving 7 bases between them. The CDR3 sequence is CSVEGGHYNEQFF. The CDR3 region has the DNA TGCAGCGTTGAAGGTGGCCACTACAATGAGCAGTTCTTC.

The sample holds many counts of this clonotype. The rearrangement joins TRBV12-3 or TRBV12-4 to TRBJ2-5; D may be TRBD2 (5 bases). The CDR3 consists of 14 residues. Trimming pared 7 bases from V and 3 bases from J, leaving 15 bases between. As DNA, the CDR3 is TGTGCCAGCACCCCTGGCCACGGGGAAGAGACCCAGTACTTC. It translates to CASTPGHGEETQYF.

The chain uses TRBV6-5 and TRBJ2-7; TRBD1 might be the D (7 bases). Trimming shortened V by 7 bases and J by 7 bases, and 20 bases separated the two germline ends. The germline V gene encodes CDR1 MNHEY and CDR2 SVGAGI. The CDR3 covers 14 residues. The CDR3 loop reads CASNGAGGLGEQYF. CDR3 sequence (DNA): TGTGCCAGCAATGGAGCAGGGGGGCTGGGTGAGCAGTACTTC.

This clonotype was observed many times. The gene calls are TRBV7-2 and TRBJ2-7; possible D gene TRBD1, 5 bases. V was trimmed by 3 bases and J by 2 bases, leaving 11 bases between them. Germline CDR1 reads SGHTA; CDR2 reads FQGNSA. This CDR3 contains 14 residues. The chain's CDR3 is CASSFSTGTYEQYF. CDR3 bases: TGTGCCAGCAGCTTTTCCACAGGAACCTACGAGCAGTACTTC.

The V call is TRBV27, the J call TRBJ1-2; a weak D match, TRBD1 (6 bases). V gave up 6 bases and J gave up 8 bases, with 16 bases separating them. The CDR3 sequence is 13 residues long. CDR1 is MNHEY, CDR2 SMNVEV, per germline (reference sequence). In nucleotides, the CDR3 is TGTGCCAGCAGCTCCTCCGGGACACCCGGCTACACCTTC. This gives the protein CASSSSGTPGYTF.

In this sample, this clonotype turned up many times. This sequence joins TRBV29-1 and TRBJ1-2, with D possibly matching TRBD1 (6 bases). This CDR3 has 13 residues. Germline V CDR1 and CDR2: SQVTM, ANQGSEA. The V end was cut by 3 bases, the J end by 3 bases, with 11 bases between. The CDR3 DNA follows: TGCAGCGTTGATCCAGGGGCGGACTATGGCTACACCTTC. Encoded protein: CSVDPGADYGYTF.

This clonotype was seen repeatedly, ten times or more. The chain couples TRBV7-2 to TRBJ1-5; a weak D match, TRBD1 (6 bases). The CDR3 runs to 13 residues. V gave up 5 bases and J gave up 5 bases, with 10 bases separating them. Germline V gene data show CDR1 as SGHTA and CDR2 as FQGNSA. The DNA for the CDR3 is TGTGCCAGCAGCCAGGACAGTTATCAGCCCCAGCATTTT. Translation: CASSQDSYQPQHF.